The clone carrying this T cell receptor beta chain appeared a few times. The CDR3 has 11 residues. V lost 2 bases to trimming and J lost 5 bases, with 4 bases between them. Germline V CDR1 and CDR2: SEHNR, FQNEAQ (reference sequence). This entry comes from a study of T cell clones after liver transplantation. Study overall: A pre-transplant mixed lymphocyte reaction with TCRbeta sequencing defined graft-donor-reactive clones followed in post-transplant blood. Apart from three HCV-positive recipients, transplants were for non-autoimmune, non-viral reasons. Patients counted as tolerant after at least one year off all immunosuppression, enzymes not exceeding twice normal.

Only in-frame clones appear in the TCRdb table, and some are missing; sequencing was by immunoSEQ multiplex PCR. The table includes more than 15,000 clones, 88% detected once. The material was CD8+ T cells from blood, obtained before liver transplant. This rearrangement joins TRBV7-9 to TRBJ2-7; D remains unclear. This receptor was taken from a human donor who received a liver transplant. The CDR3 DNA reads as TGTGCCAGCAGCTTACACAACGAGCAGTACTTC. This sequence encodes CASSLHNEQYF.